A selection of T cell receptor beta chains follows, all from one sample in a study of T cells after yellow fever vaccination. TCRdb redid the calling of the 5' RACE reads with MiXCR, one entry per CDR3 protein. This repertoire shows over 70,000 distinct CDR3 sequences, 7.5% to 9% found once; its top ten account for roughly two fifths. The material was CD8+ T cells sorted from PBMCs, obtained on the day of the yellow fever booster vaccination. These receptors originate from a man younger than 40 who received the YFV17D yellow fever vaccine. The CDR3 runs from the conserved cysteine through the conserved F or W. The D gene is left open where the match is weak. Clone sizes are given selectively: once, few, many, or a class where the clone is expanded.

clone_size: .
d_call: .
v_call: TRBV27
j_call: TRBJ2-1
cdr3_aa: CASSPAPHEQFF
cdr3_nt: TGTGCCAGCAGTCCGGCCCCTCATGAGCAGTTCTTC

clone_size: .
d_call: .
v_call: TRBV3-1
j_call: TRBJ2-1
cdr3_aa: CASSSDPRGGRRPYNEQFF
cdr3_nt: TGTGCCAGCAGCAGCGATCCGAGAGGGGGGCGGCGGCCCTACAATGAGCAGTTCTTC

clone_size: .
d_call: .
v_call: TRBV2
j_call: TRBJ2-1
cdr3_aa: CASSVRLVRESGDYNEQFF
cdr3_nt: TGTGCCAGCAGTGTCAGGCTGGTCAGGGAATCGGGGGACTACAATGAGCAGTTCTTC

clone_size: many
d_call: .
v_call: TRBV5-1
j_call: TRBJ2-7
cdr3_aa: CASSLGGPTYEQYF
cdr3_nt: TGCGCCAGCAGCTTGGGCGGACCTACCTACGAGCAGTACTTC

clone_size: .
d_call: .
v_call: TRBV6-5
j_call: TRBJ1-2
cdr3_aa: CATTQVPNYGYTF
cdr3_nt: TGTGCCACCACCCAAGTGCCTAACTATGGCTACACCTTC

clone_size: medium-sized
d_call: .
v_call: TRBV6-4
j_call: TRBJ2-3
cdr3_aa: CASSVSLEGGVDTQYF
cdr3_nt: TGTGCCAGCAGTGTTAGCCTGGAAGGAGGTGTGGATACGCAGTATTTT

clone_size: .
d_call: .
v_call: TRBV6-1
j_call: TRBJ2-1
cdr3_aa: CASRPPLTDEQFF
cdr3_nt: TGTGCCAGCAGGCCTCCCTTGACGGATGAGCAGTTCTTC

clone_size: few
d_call: .
v_call: TRBV5-1
j_call: TRBJ2-1
cdr3_aa: CASSPIPDSHNEQFF
cdr3_nt: TGCGCCAGCAGCCCGATACCGGACAGCCACAATGAGCAGTTCTTC

clone_size: many
d_call: .
v_call: TRBV29-1
j_call: TRBJ2-1
cdr3_aa: CSAAAETYNEQFF
cdr3_nt: TGCAGCGCTGCTGCCGAGACCTACAATGAGCAGTTCTTC

clone_size: many
d_call: .
v_call: TRBV6-5
j_call: TRBJ2-7
cdr3_aa: CASSPTEYEQYF
cdr3_nt: TGTGCCAGCAGCCCGACCGAATACGAGCAGTACTTC

clone_size: few
d_call: .
v_call: TRBV29-1
j_call: TRBJ1-1
cdr3_aa: CSVEDGKVEPEAFF
cdr3_nt: TGCAGCGTTGAAGATGGAAAGGTAGAGCCTGAAGCTTTCTTT

clone_size: few
d_call: TRBD1
v_call: TRBV19
j_call: TRBJ2-7
cdr3_aa: CASSIETGGRYEQYF
cdr3_nt: TGTGCCAGTAGTATAGAGACAGGGGGCCGCTACGAGCAGTACTTC

clone_size: many
d_call: .
v_call: TRBV9
j_call: TRBJ2-7
cdr3_aa: CASSVGGDTASSYEQYF
cdr3_nt: TGTGCCAGCAGCGTAGGAGGAGACACAGCGAGCTCCTACGAGCAGTACTTC

clone_size: .
d_call: .
v_call: TRBV9
j_call: TRBJ2-7
cdr3_aa: CASSVDSAYEQYF
cdr3_nt: TGTGCCAGCAGCGTAGACAGCGCCTACGAGCAGTACTTC

clone_size: .
d_call: .
v_call: TRBV6-5
j_call: TRBJ2-1
cdr3_aa: CASRGVAGEQFF
cdr3_nt: TGTGCCAGCAGGGGAGTAGCAGGTGAGCAGTTCTTC

clone_size: few
d_call: .
v_call: TRBV27
j_call: TRBJ2-3
cdr3_aa: CASTNSLASTDTQYF
cdr3_nt: TGTGCCAGCACCAATTCTCTAGCGAGCACAGATACGCAGTATTTT